This TCR beta chain was documented in a study of tumor and adjacent non-tumor tissue in lung cancer. Three rounds of nested PCR, following a modified ARM-PCR protocol, produced the TCRbeta library. MiXCR was run by TCRdb on the multiplex PCR reads, yielding one entry per CDR3 protein. Of some 93,000 distinct CDR3 sequences in the sample, about 66% were seen once. This clonotype came up once. A much larger clone lies a single base off, so this may be a read error. The template was RNA from unsorted bulk tissue. Newly diagnosed lung cancer patients had thoracic surgery in China, August–November 2014, without prior chemotherapy. This clonotype was sampled from a man between 60 and 70 years old with non-small cell lung cancer. Specimen: lung tumor tissue.

CDR3 DNA: TGCAGTGCTAGTAGACAGTCCTACGAGCAGTACTTC. It translates to CSASRQSYEQYF. The chain joins TRBV20-1 to TRBJ2-7, with a tentative D call TRBD1 (5 bases). The V end was cut by 3 bases, the J end by 1 base, with 7 bases between. Germline loops: CDR1 DFQATT, CDR2 SNEGSKA (reference sequence). The CDR3 runs 12 residues.